These T cell receptor beta chains were read from a single sample in a study of blood T cell repertoires in COVID-19. The method was immunoSEQ multiplex PCR; TCRdb's version includes in-frame clones alone and lacks a portion of them. The data show fewer than 500,000 clones, around 89% seen once. Sequencing was performed on PBMCs or T cells enriched from blood (not recorded which). These TCRs come from a young woman with acute COVID-19. Each CDR3 is given with its conserved first and last residue. D genes are given only for firm matches. Size values are once, few and many counts, or a class for expanded clones, and some rows have none.

v_call	j_call	d_call	clone_size	cdr3_nt	cdr3_aa
TRBV28	TRBJ1-1	TRBD1	NA	TGTGCCAGCAGTTTATTCCAGGGGGGTGAAGCTTTCTTT	CASSLFQGGEAFF
TRBV15	TRBJ1-6	TRBD1	NA	TGTGCCACCAGCAGAGTACAGGGGTATAATTCACCCCTCCACTTT	CATSRVQGYNSPLHF
TRBV15	TRBJ2-7	NA	NA	TGTGCCACCAGCAGAGTTCCGAGGGCCTCCTACGAGCAGTACTTC	CATSRVPRASYEQYF
TRBV30	TRBJ2-3	NA	NA	TGTGCCTGGAGTAGCCAGGGCCCAGATACGCAGTATTTT	CAWSSQGPDTQYF
TRBV7-9	TRBJ2-7	TRBD1	NA	TGTGCCAGCAGCTCCTGGGGAGGACAGGGTATCGACGAGCAGTACTTC	CASSSWGGQGIDEQYF
TRBV28	TRBJ1-2	NA	NA	TGTGCCAGCAGTTTAACTCGCGTCTCCAGGGGAAACTATGGCTACACCTTC	CASSLTRVSRGNYGYTF
TRBV24-1	TRBJ1-1	TRBD1	NA	TGTGCCACCAGTTCAGGGGGCGCGGGTTATTCTGAAGCTTTCTTT	CATSSGGAGYSEAFF
TRBV18	TRBJ2-3	TRBD2	NA	TGTGCCAGCTCACCGATTCTAAGCGGGGCACGCACAGATACGCAGTATTTT	CASSPILSGARTDTQYF
TRBV4-1	TRBJ1-2	TRBD1	NA	TGCGCCAGCAGCCAAGGAAGGGGGCTATTTCTGGAGGGCTACACCTTC	CASSQGRGLFLEGYTF
TRBV9	TRBJ1-4	NA	once	TGTGCCAGCAGCGTAGCTCCAGGGCTCTGGGAAAAACTGTTTTTT	CASSVAPGLWEKLFF
TRBV3-1/TRBV3-2	TRBJ1-3	TRBD1	few	TGTGCCAGCAGCCCCACTCGGGACAGGGAATCTGGAAACACCATATATTTT	CASSPTRDRESGNTIYF
TRBV30	TRBJ1-1	NA	NA	TGTGCCTGGAGGGGCAGCAACACTGAAGCTTTCTTT	CAWRGSNTEAFF
TRBV5-5	TRBJ2-2	NA	NA	TGTGCCAGCAGCTTAGCCCCCCGTACACAGGGTAGGACCGGGGAGCTGTTTTTT	CASSLAPRTQGRTGELFF
TRBV27	TRBJ2-1	TRBD2	NA	TGTGCCAGCAAAAGATCAGGGCAGCGGGGGGCCACACAAAGCGCCAATGAGCAGTTCTTC	CASKRSGQRGATQSANEQFF
TRBV7-2	TRBJ2-3	NA	few	TGTGCCAGCGGCGACAGACCCGCTAGCACAGATACGCAGTATTTT	CASGDRPASTDTQYF
TRBV7-2	TRBJ2-7	NA	once	TGTGCCAGCAGCTACGGGTCCACCTACGAGCAGTACTTC	CASSYGSTYEQYF
TRBV6-5	TRBJ1-6	NA	few	TGTGCCAGCAGCGGTAGACAGGTGGGGAATTCACCCCTCCACTTT	CASSGRQVGNSPLHF
TRBV11-3	TRBJ1-3	NA	NA	TGTGCCAGCAGCTTAGAAACAGCTGGAAACACCATATATTTT	CASSLETAGNTIYF
TRBV5-1	TRBJ1-1	TRBD1	NA	TGCGCCAGCAGCCCATACACAGGGGATACTGAAGCTTTCTTT	CASSPYTGDTEAFF
TRBV14	TRBJ2-7	NA	NA	TGTGCCAGCAGCGGAAGGACAGCACTTTACGACGAGCAGTACTTC	CASSGRTALYDEQYF
TRBV7-3	TRBJ1-1	TRBD1	NA	TGTGCCAGCAGCTTGGACAGGGGAACTGAAGCTTTCTTT	CASSLDRGTEAFF
TRBV7-9	TRBJ2-7	NA	NA	TGTGCCAGCAGCTTAGAGGGGCAGGGGGGAGGCGAGCAGTACTTC	CASSLEGQGGGEQYF
TRBV24-1	TRBJ2-6	TRBD1	NA	TGTGCCACCAGTCCCAAACATGACAGGGGGCTGTCTGGGGCCAACGTCCTGACTTTC	CATSPKHDRGLSGANVLTF
TRBV10-3	TRBJ2-6	TRBD1	NA	TGTGCCATCAGTGAACAGGGGGCTCGCTCTGGGGCCAACGTCCTGACTTTC	CAISEQGARSGANVLTF
TRBV6-4	TRBJ1-6	NA	NA	TGTGCCAGCAGTGCCCGTGGAGGGCCAACTAATAATTCACCCCTCCACTTT	CASSARGGPTNNSPLHF
TRBV27	TRBJ2-6	NA	NA	TGTGCCAGCAGTTTAGTCAGGGCTGGGGCCAACGTCCTGACTTTC	CASSLVRAGANVLTF
TRBV5-1	TRBJ2-7	NA	NA	TGCGCCAGCAGCTTGGAGGGGCAGGTTTACTACGAGCAGTACTTC	CASSLEGQVYYEQYF
TRBV6-5	TRBJ2-3	TRBD2	NA	TGTGCCAGCAACACGGGGGGAGAGGGAGATACGCAGTATTTT	CASNTGGEGDTQYF
TRBV2	TRBJ1-1	NA	NA	TGTGCCAGCAGTGAGTCAAAAATGAACACTGAAGCTTTCTTT	CASSESKMNTEAFF
TRBV7-2	TRBJ1-1	TRBD1	once	TGTGCCAGCAGTACGGACAGGAGCACTGAAGCTTTCTTT	CASSTDRSTEAFF
TRBV3-1/TRBV3-2	TRBJ1-4	NA	NA	TGTGCCAGCAGCCTGGGGGGGGGAAAACTGTTTTTT	CASSLGGGKLFF
TRBV7-6	TRBJ1-4	NA	NA	TGTGCCAGCAGCCCAAACGGGGAACGAACTAATGAAAAACTGTTTTTT	CASSPNGERTNEKLFF
TRBV9	TRBJ1-5	NA	once	TGTGCCAGCAGCAAAGAAGGCAGGGGAACCCAGCATTTT	CASSKEGRGTQHF
TRBV11-2	TRBJ2-3	TRBD2	NA	TGTGCCAGCAGCTCCCCCGGGACTAGCGCATTCACAGATACGCAGTATTTT	CASSSPGTSAFTDTQYF
TRBV6-1	TRBJ2-7	NA	NA	TGTGCCAGCAGTGATGCGTACGAGCAGTACTTC	CASSDAYEQYF
TRBV27	TRBJ1-6	NA	NA	TGTGCCAGCAGCAATGATCCTAGGGGGTTAAATTCACCCCTCCACTTT	CASSNDPRGLNSPLHF
TRBV5-6	TRBJ2-2	NA	NA	TGTGCCAGCAGCCGTCTGGGCAGGGCCACCCCCCACGTCGGGGAGCTGTTTTTT	CASSRLGRATPHVGELFF
TRBV4-1	TRBJ2-1	TRBD2	NA	TGCGCCAGCAGCCAAGTAAGCGGGGGGGCGAATGAGCAGTTCTTC	CASSQVSGGANEQFF
TRBV30	TRBJ2-2	TRBD1	NA	TGTGCCTGGAGGGCCGGGACAGGGGGTTCCGGGGAGCTGTTTTTT	CAWRAGTGGSGELFF
TRBV12-5	TRBJ2-7	TRBD1	NA	TGTGCTAGTGGTTCGGGAACGGGACAGAGCTCCTACGAGCAGTACTTC	CASGSGTGQSSYEQYF
TRBV2	TRBJ1-2	TRBD1	NA	TGTGCCAGCAGCGACGGACAGGGGGCAACGGGCTACACCTTC	CASSDGQGATGYTF
TRBV6-1	TRBJ2-3	NA	NA	TGTGCCAGCAGTGATGTGGACTCTACAGATACGCAGTATTTT	CASSDVDSTDTQYF